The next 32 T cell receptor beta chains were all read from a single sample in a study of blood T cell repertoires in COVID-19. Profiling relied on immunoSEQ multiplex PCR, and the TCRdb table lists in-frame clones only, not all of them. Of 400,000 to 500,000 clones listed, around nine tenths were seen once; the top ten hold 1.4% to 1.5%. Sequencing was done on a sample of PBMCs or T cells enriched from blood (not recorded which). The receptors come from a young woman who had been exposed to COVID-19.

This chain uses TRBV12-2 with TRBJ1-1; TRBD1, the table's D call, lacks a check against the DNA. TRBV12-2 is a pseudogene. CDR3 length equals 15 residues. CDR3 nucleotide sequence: TGTGCAAGTCGCCTCGCCTACCGGGACAGGGGTGAAGCTTTCTTT. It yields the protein CASRLAYRDRGEAFF.

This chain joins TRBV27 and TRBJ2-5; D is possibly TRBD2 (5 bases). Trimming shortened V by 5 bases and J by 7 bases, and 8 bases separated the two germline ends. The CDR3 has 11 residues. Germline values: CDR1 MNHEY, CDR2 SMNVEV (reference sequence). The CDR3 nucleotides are TGTGCCAGCAGTGGTGAGGGGACCCAGTACTTC. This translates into CASSGEGTQYF.

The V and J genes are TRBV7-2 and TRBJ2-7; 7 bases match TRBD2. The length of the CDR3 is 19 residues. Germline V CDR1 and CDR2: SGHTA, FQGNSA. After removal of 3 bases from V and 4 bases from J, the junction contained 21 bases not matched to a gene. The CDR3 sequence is CASSFSLRKAGAVLYEQYF. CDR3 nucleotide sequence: TGTGCCAGCAGCTTCTCGCTTCGAAAGGCGGGAGCTGTTCTGTACGAGCAGTACTTC.

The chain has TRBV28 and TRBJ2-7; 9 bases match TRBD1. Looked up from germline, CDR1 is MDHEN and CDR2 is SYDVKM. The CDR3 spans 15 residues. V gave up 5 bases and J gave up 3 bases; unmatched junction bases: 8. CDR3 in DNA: TGTGCCAGCAGTGCCCCGACAGGGGGGAACTACGAGCAGTACTTC. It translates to CASSAPTGGNYEQYF.

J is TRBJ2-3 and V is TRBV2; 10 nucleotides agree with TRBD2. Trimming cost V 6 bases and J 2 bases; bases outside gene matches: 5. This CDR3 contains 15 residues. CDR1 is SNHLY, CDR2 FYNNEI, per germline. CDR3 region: CASSIAGGNTDTQYF. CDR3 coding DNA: TGTGCCAGCAGCATAGCGGGGGGTAACACAGATACGCAGTATTTT.

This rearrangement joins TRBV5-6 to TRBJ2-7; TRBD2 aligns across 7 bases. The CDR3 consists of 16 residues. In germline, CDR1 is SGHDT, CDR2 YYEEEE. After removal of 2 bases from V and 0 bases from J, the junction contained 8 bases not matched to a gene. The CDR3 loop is CASSFFLAVPSYEQYF. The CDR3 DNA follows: TGTGCCAGCAGCTTTTTCCTAGCGGTACCCTCCTACGAGCAGTACTTC.

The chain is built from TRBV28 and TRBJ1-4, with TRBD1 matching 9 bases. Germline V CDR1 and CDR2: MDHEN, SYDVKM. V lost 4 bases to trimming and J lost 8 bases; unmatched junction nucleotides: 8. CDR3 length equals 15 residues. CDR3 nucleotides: TGTGCCAGCAGTTCCCTCGGACAGGGGAAGGAAAAACTGTTTTTT. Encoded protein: CASSSLGQGKEKLFF.

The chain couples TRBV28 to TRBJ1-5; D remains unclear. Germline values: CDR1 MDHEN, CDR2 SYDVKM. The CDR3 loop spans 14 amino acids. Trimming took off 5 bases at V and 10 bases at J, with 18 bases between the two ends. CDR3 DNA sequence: TGTGCCAGCAGTCTCGGGTCGCCCTCGAGTCCCCAGCATTTT. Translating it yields CASSLGSPSSPQHF. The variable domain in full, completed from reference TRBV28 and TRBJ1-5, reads DVKVTQSSRYLVKRTGEKVFLECVQDMDHENMFWYRQDPGLGLRLIYFSYDVKMKEKGDIPEGYSVSREKKERFSLILESASTNQTSMYLCASSLGSPSSPQHFGDGTRLSIL.

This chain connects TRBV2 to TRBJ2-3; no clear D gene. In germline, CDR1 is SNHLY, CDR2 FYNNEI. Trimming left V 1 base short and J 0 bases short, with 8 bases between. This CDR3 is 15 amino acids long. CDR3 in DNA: TGTGCCAGCAGTGAAGGGCCCGTTAGCACAGATACGCAGTATTTT. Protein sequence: CASSEGPVSTDTQYF.

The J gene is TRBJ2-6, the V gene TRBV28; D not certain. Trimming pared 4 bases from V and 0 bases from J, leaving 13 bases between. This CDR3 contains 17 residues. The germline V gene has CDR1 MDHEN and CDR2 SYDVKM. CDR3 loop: CASSSALGDSGANVLTF. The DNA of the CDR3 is TGTGCCAGCAGTTCCGCGTTGGGCGACTCTGGGGCCAACGTCCTGACTTTC.

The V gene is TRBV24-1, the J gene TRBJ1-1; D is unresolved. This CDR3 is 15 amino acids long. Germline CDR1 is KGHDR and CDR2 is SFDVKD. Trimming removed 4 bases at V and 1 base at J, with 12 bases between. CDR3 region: CATSDSQHGNTEAFF. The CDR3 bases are TGTGCCACCAGTGACTCCCAACATGGGAACACTGAAGCTTTCTTT.

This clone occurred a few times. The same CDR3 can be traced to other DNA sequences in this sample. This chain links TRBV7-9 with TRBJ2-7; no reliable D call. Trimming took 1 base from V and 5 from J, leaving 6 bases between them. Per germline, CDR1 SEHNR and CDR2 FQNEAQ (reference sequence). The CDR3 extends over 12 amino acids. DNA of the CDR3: TGTGCCAGCAGCTTAGTCCGAGACGAGCAGTACTTC. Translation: CASSLVRDEQYF.

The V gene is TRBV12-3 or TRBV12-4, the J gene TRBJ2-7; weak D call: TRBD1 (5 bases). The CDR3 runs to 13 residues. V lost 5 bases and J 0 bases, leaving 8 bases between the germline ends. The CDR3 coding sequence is TGTGCCAGCAGTCGACAGAGCTCCTACGAGCAGTACTTC. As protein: CASSRQSSYEQYF.

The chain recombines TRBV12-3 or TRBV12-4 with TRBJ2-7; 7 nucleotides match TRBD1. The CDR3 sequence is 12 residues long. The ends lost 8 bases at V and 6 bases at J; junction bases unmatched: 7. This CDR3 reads CASSATGVEQYF. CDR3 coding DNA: TGTGCCAGCTCCGCAACAGGGGTCGAGCAGTACTTC.

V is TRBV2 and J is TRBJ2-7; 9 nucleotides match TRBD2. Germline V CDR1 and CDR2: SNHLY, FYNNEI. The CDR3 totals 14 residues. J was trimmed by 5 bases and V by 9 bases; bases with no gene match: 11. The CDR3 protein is CASRPGLATDEQYF. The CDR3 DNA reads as TGTGCCAGTCGGCCGGGACTAGCCACCGACGAGCAGTACTTC.

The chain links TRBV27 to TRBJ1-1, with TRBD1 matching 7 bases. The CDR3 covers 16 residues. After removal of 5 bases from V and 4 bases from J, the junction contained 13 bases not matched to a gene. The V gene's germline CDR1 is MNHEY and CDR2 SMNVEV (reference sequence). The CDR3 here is CASSTIPGQTSTEAFF. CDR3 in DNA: TGTGCCAGCAGTACGATCCCGGGACAGACGAGCACTGAAGCTTTCTTT.

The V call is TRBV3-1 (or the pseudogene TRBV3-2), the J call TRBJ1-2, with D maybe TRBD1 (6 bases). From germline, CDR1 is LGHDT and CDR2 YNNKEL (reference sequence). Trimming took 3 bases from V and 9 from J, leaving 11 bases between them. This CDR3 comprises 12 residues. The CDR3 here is CASSQATGSYTF. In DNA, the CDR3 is TGTGCCAGCAGCCAGGCCACAGGGAGCTACACCTTC.

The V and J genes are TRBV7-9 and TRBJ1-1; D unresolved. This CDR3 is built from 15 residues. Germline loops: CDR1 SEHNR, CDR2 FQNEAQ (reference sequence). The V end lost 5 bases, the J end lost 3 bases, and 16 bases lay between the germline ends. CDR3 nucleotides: TGTGCCAGCAGCGCTTACAACGCCGGGGACACTGAAGCTTTCTTT. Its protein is CASSAYNAGDTEAFF.

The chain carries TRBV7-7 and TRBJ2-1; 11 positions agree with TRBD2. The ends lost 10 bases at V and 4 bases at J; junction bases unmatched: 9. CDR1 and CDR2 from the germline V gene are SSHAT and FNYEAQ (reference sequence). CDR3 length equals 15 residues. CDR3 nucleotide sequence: TGTGCCACCTCGCCCGGGACTAGCGGTTACAATGAGCAGTTCTTC. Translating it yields CATSPGTSGYNEQFF. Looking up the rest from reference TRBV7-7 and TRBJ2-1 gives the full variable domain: GAGVSQSPRYKVTKRGQDVTLRCDPISSHATLYWYQQALGQGPEFLTYFNYEAQPDKSGLPSDRFSAERPEGSISTLTIQRTEQRDSAMYRCATSPGTSGYNEQFFGPGTRLTVL.

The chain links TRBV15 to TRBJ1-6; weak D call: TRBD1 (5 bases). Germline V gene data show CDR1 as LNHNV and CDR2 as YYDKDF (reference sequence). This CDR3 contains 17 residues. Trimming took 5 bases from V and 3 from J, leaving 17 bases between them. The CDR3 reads CATSPQDWADYNSPLHF. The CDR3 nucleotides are TGTGCCACCAGCCCACAGGATTGGGCCGACTATAATTCACCCCTCCACTTT.

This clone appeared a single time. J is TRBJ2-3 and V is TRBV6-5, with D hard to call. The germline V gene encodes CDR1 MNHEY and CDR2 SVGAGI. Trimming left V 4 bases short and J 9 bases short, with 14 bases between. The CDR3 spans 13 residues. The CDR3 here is CASSSRGVITQYF. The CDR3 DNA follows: TGTGCCAGCAGTTCTCGCGGCGTGATAACGCAGTATTTT.

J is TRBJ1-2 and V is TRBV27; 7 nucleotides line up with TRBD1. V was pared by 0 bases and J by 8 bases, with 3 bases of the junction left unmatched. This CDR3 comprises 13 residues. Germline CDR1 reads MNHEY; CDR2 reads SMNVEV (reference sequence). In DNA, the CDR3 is TGTGCCAGCAGTTTATCTTGGACAGGCGGCTACACCTTC. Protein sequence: CASSLSWTGGYTF.

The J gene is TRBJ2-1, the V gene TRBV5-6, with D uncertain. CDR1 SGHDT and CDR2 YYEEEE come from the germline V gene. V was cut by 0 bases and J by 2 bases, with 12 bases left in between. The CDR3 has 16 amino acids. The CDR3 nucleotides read TGTGCCAGCAGCTTGGCGGCAGTGACTCCCTACAATGAGCAGTTCTTC. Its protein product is CASSLAAVTPYNEQFF.

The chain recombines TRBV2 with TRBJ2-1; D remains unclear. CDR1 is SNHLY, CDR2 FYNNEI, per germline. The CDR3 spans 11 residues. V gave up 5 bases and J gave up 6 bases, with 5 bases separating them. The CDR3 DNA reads TGTGCCAGCAGTAGAGGCAATGAGCAGTTCTTC. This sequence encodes CASSRGNEQFF.

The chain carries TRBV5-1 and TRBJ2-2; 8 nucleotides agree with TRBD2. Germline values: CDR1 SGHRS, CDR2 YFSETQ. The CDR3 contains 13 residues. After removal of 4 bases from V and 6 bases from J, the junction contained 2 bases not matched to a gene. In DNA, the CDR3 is TGCGCCAGCAGCGGGGGACTAGCCGGGGAGCTGTTTTTT. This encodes CASSGGLAGELFF.

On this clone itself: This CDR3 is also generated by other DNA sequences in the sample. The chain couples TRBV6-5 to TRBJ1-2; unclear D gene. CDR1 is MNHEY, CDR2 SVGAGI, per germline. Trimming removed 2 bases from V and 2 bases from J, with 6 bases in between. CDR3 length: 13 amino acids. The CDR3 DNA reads TGTGCCAGCAGTTACGAGGGAAACTATGGCTACACCTTC. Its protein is CASSYEGNYGYTF.

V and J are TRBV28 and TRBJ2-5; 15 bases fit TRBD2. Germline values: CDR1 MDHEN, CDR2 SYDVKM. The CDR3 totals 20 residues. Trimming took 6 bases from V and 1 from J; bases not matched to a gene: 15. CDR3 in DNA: TGTGCCAGCAGACCCGGTGACGGGACTAGCGGGGGGCCGTTCCAAGAGACCCAGTACTTC. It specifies CASRPGDGTSGGPFQETQYF.

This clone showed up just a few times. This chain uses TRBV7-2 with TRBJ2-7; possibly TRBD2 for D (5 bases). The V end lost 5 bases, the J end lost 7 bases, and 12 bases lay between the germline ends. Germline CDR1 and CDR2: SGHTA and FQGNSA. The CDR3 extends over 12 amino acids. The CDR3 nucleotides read TGTGCCAGCAGCCGGGGAGTGGGGGAGCAGTACTTC. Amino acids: CASSRGVGEQYF. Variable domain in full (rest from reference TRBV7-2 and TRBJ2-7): GAGVSQSPSNKVTEKGKDVELRCDPISGHTALYWYRQSLGQGLEFLIYFQGNSAPDKSGLPSDRFSAERTGGSVSTLTIQRTQQEDSAVYLCASSRGVGEQYFGPGTRLTVT.

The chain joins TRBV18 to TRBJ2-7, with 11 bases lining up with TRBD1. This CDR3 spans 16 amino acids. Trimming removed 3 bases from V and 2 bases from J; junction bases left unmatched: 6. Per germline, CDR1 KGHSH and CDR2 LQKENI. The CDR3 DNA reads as TGTGCCAGCTCACCGAGCGAGGGACAGGGGGCCTACGAGCAGTACTTC. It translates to CASSPSEGQGAYEQYF.

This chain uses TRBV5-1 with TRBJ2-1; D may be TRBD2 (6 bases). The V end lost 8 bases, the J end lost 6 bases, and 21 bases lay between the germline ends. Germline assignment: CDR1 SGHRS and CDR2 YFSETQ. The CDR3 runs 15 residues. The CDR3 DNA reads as TGCGCCAGTACCCCCACGAGAGAGACTAGCAATGAGCAGTTCTTC. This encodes CASTPTRETSNEQFF.

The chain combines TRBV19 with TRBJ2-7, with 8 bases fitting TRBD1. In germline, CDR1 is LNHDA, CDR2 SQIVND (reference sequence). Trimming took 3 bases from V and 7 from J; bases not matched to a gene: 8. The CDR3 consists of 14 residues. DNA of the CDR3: TGTGCCAGTAGTATTACGACAGGGGTTGGGGAGCAGTACTTC. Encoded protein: CASSITTGVGEQYF.

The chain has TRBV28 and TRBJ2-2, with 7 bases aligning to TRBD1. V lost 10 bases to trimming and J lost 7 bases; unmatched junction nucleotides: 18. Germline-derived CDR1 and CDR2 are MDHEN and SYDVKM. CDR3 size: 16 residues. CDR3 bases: TGTGCCACCATTGGACACGGACAGGTTGAGTTCGGGGAGCTGTTTTTT. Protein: CATIGHGQVEFGELFF.